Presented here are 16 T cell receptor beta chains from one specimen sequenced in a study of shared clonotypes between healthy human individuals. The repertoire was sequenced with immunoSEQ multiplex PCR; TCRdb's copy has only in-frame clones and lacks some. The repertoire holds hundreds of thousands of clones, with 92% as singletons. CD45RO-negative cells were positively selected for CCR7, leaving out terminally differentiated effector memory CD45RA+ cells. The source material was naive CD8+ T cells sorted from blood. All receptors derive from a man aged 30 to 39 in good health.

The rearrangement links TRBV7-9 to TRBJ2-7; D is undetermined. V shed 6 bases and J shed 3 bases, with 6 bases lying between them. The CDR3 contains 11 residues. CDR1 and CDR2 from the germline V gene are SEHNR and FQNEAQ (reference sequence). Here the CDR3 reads CASRQSYEQYF. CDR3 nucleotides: TGTGCCAGCAGACAAAGCTACGAGCAGTACTTC. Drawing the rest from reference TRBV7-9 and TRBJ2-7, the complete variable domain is DTGVSQNPRHKITKRGQNVTFRCDPISEHNRLYWYRQTLGQGPEFLTYFQNEAQLEKSRLLSDRFSAERPKGSFSTLEIQRTEQGDSAMYLCASRQSYEQYFGPGTRLTVT.

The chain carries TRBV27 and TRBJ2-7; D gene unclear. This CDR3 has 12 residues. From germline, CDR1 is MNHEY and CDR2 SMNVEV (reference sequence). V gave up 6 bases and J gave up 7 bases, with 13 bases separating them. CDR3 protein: CASSRTPKEQYF. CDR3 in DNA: TGTGCCAGCAGCCGTACCCCTAAGGAGCAGTACTTC.

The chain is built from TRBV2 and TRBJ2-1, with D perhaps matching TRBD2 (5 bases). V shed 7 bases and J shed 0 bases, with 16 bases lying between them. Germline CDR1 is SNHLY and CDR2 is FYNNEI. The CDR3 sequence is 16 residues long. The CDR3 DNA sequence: TGTGCCAGCAAGCCCCCTCCGGGGAGCTCCTACAATGAGCAGTTCTTC. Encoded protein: CASKPPPGSSYNEQFF.

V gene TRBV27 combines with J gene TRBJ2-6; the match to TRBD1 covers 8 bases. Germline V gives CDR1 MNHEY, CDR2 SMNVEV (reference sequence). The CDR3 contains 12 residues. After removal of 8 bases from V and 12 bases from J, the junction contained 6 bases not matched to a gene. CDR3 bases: TGTGCCAGCGGACAGGGAACCAGCGTCCTGACTTTC. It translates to CASGQGTSVLTF.

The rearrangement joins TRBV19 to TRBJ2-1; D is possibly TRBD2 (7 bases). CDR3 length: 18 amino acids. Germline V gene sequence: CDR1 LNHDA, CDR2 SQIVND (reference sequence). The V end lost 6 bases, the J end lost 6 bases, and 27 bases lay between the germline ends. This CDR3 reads CASSLGGVGRSMANEQFF. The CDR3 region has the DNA TGTGCCAGTAGCCTCGGGGGCGTCGGGAGGTCGATGGCCAATGAGCAGTTCTTC.

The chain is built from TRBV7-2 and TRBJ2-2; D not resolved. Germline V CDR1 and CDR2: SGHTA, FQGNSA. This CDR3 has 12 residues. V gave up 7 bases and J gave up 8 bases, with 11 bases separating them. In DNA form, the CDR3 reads TGTGCCAGCACTGTACCTCCTGGGGAGCTGTTTTTT. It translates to CASTVPPGELFF.

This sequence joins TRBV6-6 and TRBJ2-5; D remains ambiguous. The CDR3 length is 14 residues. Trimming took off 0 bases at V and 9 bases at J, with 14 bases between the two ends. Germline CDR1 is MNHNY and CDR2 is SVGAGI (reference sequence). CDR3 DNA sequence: TGTGCCAGCAGTTACTCGACCGAGCTTAAGGCCCAGTACTTC. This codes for CASSYSTELKAQYF.

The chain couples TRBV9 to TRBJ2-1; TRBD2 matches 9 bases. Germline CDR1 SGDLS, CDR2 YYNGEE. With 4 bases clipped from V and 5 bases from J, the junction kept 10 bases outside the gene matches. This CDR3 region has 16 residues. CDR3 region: CASSRGALAGNNEQFF. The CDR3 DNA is TGTGCCAGCAGCCGGGGCGCCCTAGCGGGAAACAATGAGCAGTTCTTC.

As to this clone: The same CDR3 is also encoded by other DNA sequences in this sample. CDR3 DNA sequence: TGTGCCAGCAGCTCCCTAACCTACGAGCAGTACTTC. It codes for CASSSLTYEQYF. This chain uses TRBV7-9 with TRBJ2-7; unclear D gene. The V gene's germline CDR1 is SEHNR and CDR2 FQNEAQ (reference sequence). CDR3 length: 12 amino acids. Trimming removed 4 bases from V and 2 bases from J, with 6 bases in between.

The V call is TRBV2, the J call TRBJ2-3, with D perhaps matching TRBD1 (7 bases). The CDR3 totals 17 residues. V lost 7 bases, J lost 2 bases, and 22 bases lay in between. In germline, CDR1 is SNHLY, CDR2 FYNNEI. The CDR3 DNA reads TGTGCCAGCACCTCAGACACGACTAGGGGGCACACAGATACGCAGTATTTT. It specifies CASTSDTTRGHTDTQYF.

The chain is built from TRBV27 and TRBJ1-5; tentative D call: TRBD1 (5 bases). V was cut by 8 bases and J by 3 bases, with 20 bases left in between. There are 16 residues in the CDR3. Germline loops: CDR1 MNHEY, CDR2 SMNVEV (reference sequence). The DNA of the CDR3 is TGTGCCAGCGGACCTCGGGGCCAACGGGACAATCAGCCCCAGCATTTT. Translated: CASGPRGQRDNQPQHF.

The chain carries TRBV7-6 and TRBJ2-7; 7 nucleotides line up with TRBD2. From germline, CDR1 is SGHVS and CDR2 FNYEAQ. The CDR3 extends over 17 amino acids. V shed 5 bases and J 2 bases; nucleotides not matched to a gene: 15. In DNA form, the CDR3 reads TGTGCCAGCAGCAGAGAAGGCGGGAGAGGGTCCCCCTACGAGCAGTACTTC. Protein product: CASSREGGRGSPYEQYF.

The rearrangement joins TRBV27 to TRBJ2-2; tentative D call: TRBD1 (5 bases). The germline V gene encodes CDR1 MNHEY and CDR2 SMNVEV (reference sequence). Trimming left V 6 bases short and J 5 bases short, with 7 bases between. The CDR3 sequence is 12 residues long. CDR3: CASSRQTGELFF. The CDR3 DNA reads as TGTGCCAGCAGCCGACAGACCGGGGAGCTGTTTTTT.

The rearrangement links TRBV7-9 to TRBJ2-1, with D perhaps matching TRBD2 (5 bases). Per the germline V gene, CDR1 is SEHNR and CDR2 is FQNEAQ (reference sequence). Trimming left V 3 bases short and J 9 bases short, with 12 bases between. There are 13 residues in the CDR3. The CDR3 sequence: CASSFLVEGEQFF. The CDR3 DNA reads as TGTGCCAGCAGCTTTCTAGTCGAGGGTGAGCAGTTCTTC.

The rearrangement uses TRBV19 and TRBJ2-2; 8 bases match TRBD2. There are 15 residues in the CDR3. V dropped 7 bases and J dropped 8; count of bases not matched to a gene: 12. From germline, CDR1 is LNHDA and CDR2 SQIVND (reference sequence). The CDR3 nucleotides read TGTGCCAGTAAAAGGAGCGGGAGTTTGGTAGGGGAGCTGTTTTTT. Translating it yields CASKRSGSLVGELFF.

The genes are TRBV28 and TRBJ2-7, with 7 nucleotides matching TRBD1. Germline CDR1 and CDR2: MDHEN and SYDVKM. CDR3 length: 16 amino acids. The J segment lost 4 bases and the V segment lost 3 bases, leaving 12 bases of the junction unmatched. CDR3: CASSFPVAGGVYEQYF. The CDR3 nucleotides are TGTGCCAGCAGTTTTCCTGTAGCAGGGGGAGTATACGAGCAGTACTTC. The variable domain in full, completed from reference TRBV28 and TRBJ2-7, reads DVKVTQSSRYLVKRTGEKVFLECVQDMDHENMFWYRQDPGLGLRLIYFSYDVKMKEKGDIPEGYSVSREKKERFSLILESASTNQTSMYLCASSFPVAGGVYEQYFGPGTRLTVT.